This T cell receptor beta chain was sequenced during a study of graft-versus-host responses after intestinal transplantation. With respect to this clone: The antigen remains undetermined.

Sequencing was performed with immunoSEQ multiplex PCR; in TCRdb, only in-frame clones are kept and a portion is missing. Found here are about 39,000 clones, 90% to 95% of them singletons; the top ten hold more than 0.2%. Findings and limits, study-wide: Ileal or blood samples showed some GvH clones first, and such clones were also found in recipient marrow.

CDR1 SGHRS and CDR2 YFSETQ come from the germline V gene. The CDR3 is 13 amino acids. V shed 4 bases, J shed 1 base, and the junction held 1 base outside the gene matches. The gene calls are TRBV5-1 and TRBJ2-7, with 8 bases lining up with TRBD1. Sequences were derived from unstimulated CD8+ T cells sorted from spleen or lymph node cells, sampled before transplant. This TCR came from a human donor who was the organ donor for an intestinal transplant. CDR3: CASSGTGSYEQYF. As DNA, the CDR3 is TGCGCCAGCAGCGGGACAGGATCCTACGAGCAGTACTTC.